A selection of T cell receptor beta chains follows, all from one sample in a study of blood T cell repertoires in COVID-19. Profiled with immunoSEQ multiplex PCR; TCRdb holds only in-frame clones, not every one. The repertoire includes a few hundred thousand clones, around four fifths of them detected once, and 5% to 6.5% sits in the top ten. The sample comprised peripheral blood. These TCRs come from a woman aged 55 to 70 who had recovered from COVID-19. The CDR3 runs from the conserved cysteine through the conserved F or W. D genes are given only for firm matches. Clone sizes are given selectively: once, few, many, or a class where the clone is expanded.

CDR3 length | J gene | D gene | clone size | V gene | CDR3 DNA | CDR3 protein
12 | TRBJ2-5 | . | . | TRBV2 | TGTGCCAGTACGGACTACCCCGAGACCCAGTACTTC | CASTDYPETQYF
14 | TRBJ1-1 | TRBD1 | . | TRBV30 | TGTGCCTCGCTGACAGGGGGGTTGAACACTGAAGCTTTCTTT | CASLTGGLNTEAFF
13 | TRBJ1-6 | . | . | TRBV30 | TGTGCCTGGAGTACACAGGGTAATTCACCCCTCCACTTT | CAWSTQGNSPLHF
15 | TRBJ1-1 | . | . | TRBV9 | TGTGCCAGCAGCGTAGTACGGACTGGATTCACTGAAGCTTTCTTT | CASSVVRTGFTEAFF
15 | TRBJ1-5 | TRBD1 | . | TRBV30 | TGTGCCTGGAGTGTCACAGGGGCGGACAATCAGCCCCAGCATTTT | CAWSVTGADNQPQHF
14 | TRBJ1-1 | . | . | TRBV5-4 | TGTGCCAGCAGCACCAACAGGGTAGGCGATGAAGCTTTCTTT | CASSTNRVGDEAFF
14 | TRBJ1-1 | . | . | TRBV19 | TGTGCCAGTAGGACCTTCACGGGGAACTCTGAAGCTTTCTTT | CASRTFTGNSEAFF
15 | TRBJ1-2 | TRBD1 | . | TRBV5-4 | TGTGCCAGCAGCCCGGGGACAGCCGTTAGCTATGGCTACACCTTC | CASSPGTAVSYGYTF
13 | TRBJ2-7 | TRBD1 | . | TRBV30 | TGTGCCTGGGGGACAGGGGAACCCTACGAGCAGTACTTC | CAWGTGEPYEQYF
18 | TRBJ1-6 | TRBD1 | . | TRBV5-6 | TGTGCCAGCAGCCGAGGGACAGGGGGTAGCTCCTATAATTCACCCCTCCACTTT | CASSRGTGGSSYNSPLHF
15 | TRBJ1-1 | . | many | TRBV6-6 | TGTGCCAGCGAACGAGCAGGGGCACTGAACACTGAAGCTTTCTTT | CASERAGALNTEAFF
14 | TRBJ2-7 | . | . | TRBV5-6 | TGTGCCAGCAGACTTAATGGGGGGATCGACGAGCAGTACTTC | CASRLNGGIDEQYF
11 | TRBJ2-7 | . | . | TRBV12-3/TRBV12-4 | TGTGCCAGCACTCAGGGCTACGAGCAGTACTTC | CASTQGYEQYF
15 | TRBJ1-4 | TRBD1 | . | TRBV10-3 | TGTGCCATCAGGGCCGGGACAGGGCCTAATGAAAAACTGTTTTTT | CAIRAGTGPNEKLFF
16 | TRBJ1-5 | TRBD1 | . | TRBV19 | TGTGCCAGTAGTATCAATAGACAGGGTATCGGCCAGCCCCAGCATTTT | CASSINRQGIGQPQHF
14 | TRBJ2-3 | . | once | TRBV4-2 | TGTGCCAGCAGCCAAGACCCAAGGGGTGGGACGCAGTATTTT | CASSQDPRGGTQYF
17 | TRBJ2-1 | TRBD2 | . | TRBV18 | TGTGCCAGCTCACCCCTCGGGTCCGCGGGGGGGTACAATGAGCAGTTCTTC | CASSPLGSAGGYNEQFF
15 | TRBJ2-1 | TRBD1 | . | TRBV5-6 | TGTGCCAGCAGCAGAGGGACAGGGGTCGGGAATGAGCAGTTCTTC | CASSRGTGVGNEQFF
13 | TRBJ2-5 | . | once | TRBV11-2 | TGTGCCAGCAGCTCGCCGCGGAGCGAGACCCAGTACTTC | CASSSPRSETQYF
14 | TRBJ2-5 | . | . | TRBV19 | TGTGCCAGTAGCTGGCGGGGCACACAAGAGACCCAGTACTTC | CASSWRGTQETQYF
15 | TRBJ1-5 | . | . | TRBV7-2 | TGTGCCAGCAGCTTAGCGGGACTTAGCAATCAGCCCCAGCATTTT | CASSLAGLSNQPQHF
14 | TRBJ2-5 | . | . | TRBV9 | TGTGCCAGCAGCGTATCAGGGGTCGTGGAGACCCAGTACTTC | CASSVSGVVETQYF
15 | TRBJ1-5 | . | . | TRBV4-1 | TGCGCCAGCAGCGCCCACACAGGGCGAGGTCAGCCCCAGCATTTT | CASSAHTGRGQPQHF
16 | TRBJ2-1 | . | . | TRBV7-2 | TGTGCCAGCAGCTTAGTGGGAATTCGGGGATTGAGGGAGCAGTTCTTC | CASSLVGIRGLREQFF
14 | TRBJ1-2 | TRBD1 | many | TRBV7-6 | TGTGCCAGCAGCCCCCGGGACAGTAACTATGGCTACACCTTC | CASSPRDSNYGYTF
14 | TRBJ2-7 | TRBD1 | . | TRBV24-1 | TGTGCCACCCCCCCGGGACAGGGGTGGAACGAGCAGTACTTC | CATPPGQGWNEQYF
14 | TRBJ1-1 | . | . | TRBV19 | TGTGCCAGTAGGCCTTGGACAGAAGACACTGAAGCTTTCTTT | CASRPWTEDTEAFF
14 | TRBJ2-7 | . | . | TRBV5-6 | TGTGCCAGCAGCTTCTCCCCCCGCGGGGACGAGCAGTACTTC | CASSFSPRGDEQYF
17 | TRBJ2-3 | TRBD2 | . | TRBV5-1 | TGCGCCAGCAGCTTGGAGTTAGCGGGGGATAGCACAGATACGCAGTATTTT | CASSLELAGDSTDTQYF
14 | TRBJ1-6 | . | . | TRBV14 | TGTGCCAGCAGCCAAGACGACTCCAATTCACCCCTCCACTTT | CASSQDDSNSPLHF
14 | TRBJ1-5 | . | . | TRBV2 | TGTGCCAGCAGTGAACGCACAGGGAAACAGCCCCAGCATTTT | CASSERTGKQPQHF
14 | TRBJ2-7 | TRBD1 | . | TRBV5-1 | TGCGCCAGCAGCTTGGTGGACAGGGGAGGCGAGCAGTACTTC | CASSLVDRGGEQYF
14 | TRBJ1-4 | . | . | TRBV30 | TGTGCCTGGAGTGTACTCCCGATGGTGGAAAAACTGTTTTTT | CAWSVLPMVEKLFF
15 | TRBJ2-5 | TRBD2 | . | TRBV6-5 | TGTGCCAGCCGAGCTACGGGACTAGCTCAAGAGACCCAGTACTTC | CASRATGLAQETQYF